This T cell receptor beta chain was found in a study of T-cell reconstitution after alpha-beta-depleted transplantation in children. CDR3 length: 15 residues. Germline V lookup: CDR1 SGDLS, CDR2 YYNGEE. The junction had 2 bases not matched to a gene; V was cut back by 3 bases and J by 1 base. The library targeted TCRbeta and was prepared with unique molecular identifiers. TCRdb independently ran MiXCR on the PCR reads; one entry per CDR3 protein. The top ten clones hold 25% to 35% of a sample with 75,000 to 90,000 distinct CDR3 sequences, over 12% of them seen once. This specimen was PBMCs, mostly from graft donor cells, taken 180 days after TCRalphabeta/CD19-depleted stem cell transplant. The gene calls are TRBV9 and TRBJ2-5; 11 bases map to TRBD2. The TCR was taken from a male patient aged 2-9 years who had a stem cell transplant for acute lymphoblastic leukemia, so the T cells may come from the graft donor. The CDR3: CASSAGLAAQETQYF. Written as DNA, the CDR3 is TGTGCCAGCAGCGCGGGACTAGCGGCCCAAGAGACCCAGTACTTC.